These 14 T cell receptor beta chains share one sample of origin, sequenced in a study of OX40 agonist ivuxolimab in advanced cancers. The assay was immunoSEQ multiplex PCR, and TCRdb's table has in-frame clones only and misses some. Among about 55,000 clones listed, around nine tenths were seen once. The specimen comprised CD4+ or CD8+ T cells sorted from blood, sampled in a trial of the OX40 agonist ivuxolimab. These receptors were obtained from an adult with an advanced solid tumor such as melanoma, head and neck, liver or kidney cancer.

The V and J genes are TRBV7-6 and TRBJ2-2, with D possibly matching TRBD1 (5 bases). The CDR3 sequence is 17 residues long. V lost 5 bases to trimming and J lost 1 base, with 17 bases between them. The germline gives CDR1 SGHVS, CDR2 FNYEAQ. CDR3 sequence (DNA): TGTGCCAGCAGCCCTCATCGACAGTACGTGAACACCGGGGAGCTGTTTTTT. This gives the protein CASSPHRQYVNTGELFF.

The J gene is TRBJ2-4, the V gene TRBV23-1, with TRBD1 matching 10 bases. TRBV23-1 is an ORF for which the function is uncertain. The length of the CDR3 is 16 residues. The V gene end was trimmed by 4 bases and the J gene end by 1 base; junction bases not matched to a gene: 4. As DNA, the CDR3 is TGCGCCAGCAGTCGAAGGACAGGGGGGGCCAAAAACATTCAGTACTTC. This codes for CASSRRTGGAKNIQYF.

V gene TRBV10-3 combines with J gene TRBJ1-2; 8 bases are shared with TRBD1. The CDR3 sequence is 14 residues long. The V and J ends lost 4 bases and 7 bases, in that order; junction bases with no gene match: 8. Germline values: CDR1 ENHRY, CDR2 SYGVKD. This chain's CDR3 is CAISVRDRSGGYTF. CDR3 DNA sequence: TGTGCCATCAGTGTAAGGGACAGGTCGGGTGGCTACACCTTC.

The chain joins TRBV7-9 to TRBJ1-2, with D tentatively TRBD1 (6 bases). The CDR3 sequence is 15 residues long. V dropped 1 base and J dropped 8 bases, with 17 bases sitting between them. CDR1 and CDR2 from the germline V gene are SEHNR and FQNEAQ (reference sequence). The DNA for the CDR3 is TGTGCCAGCAGCTTAGAGATTCCGGGGGCTGCGGGCTACACCTTC. Amino acids: CASSLEIPGAAGYTF.

A single count supports this clone. The V gene is TRBV7-2, the J gene TRBJ2-5; D uncertain. V was shortened by 0 bases and J by 9 bases, with 14 bases between the two germline ends. The CDR3 sequence is 14 residues long. Germline V gives CDR1 SGHTA, CDR2 FQGNSA. The DNA of the CDR3 is TGTGCCAGCAGCTTAGCGCAACCACGCCGGGCCCAGTACTTC. Translation gives CASSLAQPRRAQYF.

J is TRBJ2-7 and V is TRBV28; D is ambiguous. CDR3 length: 13 residues. V lost 6 bases and J lost 2, with 11 bases in between. Germline-derived CDR1 and CDR2 are MDHEN and SYDVKM. The CDR3 loop reads CASSHPLTYEQYF. Here the CDR3 DNA reads TGTGCCAGCAGCCACCCATTGACCTACGAGCAGTACTTC. Looking up the rest from reference TRBV28 and TRBJ2-7 gives the full variable domain: DVKVTQSSRYLVKRTGEKVFLECVQDMDHENMFWYRQDPGLGLRLIYFSYDVKMKEKGDIPEGYSVSREKKERFSLILESASTNQTSMYLCASSHPLTYEQYFGPGTRLTVT.

This chain links TRBV28 with TRBJ2-3; D is uncertain. Trimming left V 4 bases short and J 4 bases short, with 9 bases between. The length of the CDR3 is 13 residues. CDR1 and CDR2 from the germline V gene are MDHEN and SYDVKM. The CDR3 region has the DNA TGTGCCAGCAGTTCGGACGGGTCAGATACGCAGTATTTT. The encoded protein is CASSSDGSDTQYF. Based on the CDR3 plus reference TRBV28 and TRBJ2-3, the full variable domain is DVKVTQSSRYLVKRTGEKVFLECVQDMDHENMFWYRQDPGLGLRLIYFSYDVKMKEKGDIPEGYSVSREKKERFSLILESASTNQTSMYLCASSSDGSDTQYFGPGTRLTVL.

The chain has TRBV6-5 and TRBJ2-1; 10 bases align to TRBD1. CDR1 and CDR2 from the germline V gene are MNHEY and SVGAGI. V lost 4 bases, J lost 7 bases, and 7 bases stayed unmatched. The CDR3 has 15 amino acids. The DNA of the CDR3 is TGTGCCAGCAGTTTCGCGGGACAGGGGAATAATGAGCAGTTCTTC. This encodes CASSFAGQGNNEQFF.

This clone was seen once. The V gene is TRBV5-1, the J gene TRBJ1-2; 11 bases are shared with TRBD1. CDR3 length: 15 amino acids. Germline CDR1 and CDR2: SGHRS and YFSETQ. V gave up 0 bases and J gave up 8 bases; unmatched junction bases: 6. DNA of the CDR3: TGCGCCAGCAGCTTGGCAGGACAGGGGGCGGAGGGCTACACCTTC. Amino acids: CASSLAGQGAEGYTF.

J is TRBJ2-2 and V is TRBV15; no clear D gene. V shed 3 bases and J shed 6 bases, with 5 bases lying between them. The germline V gene encodes CDR1 LNHNV and CDR2 YYDKDF (reference sequence). This CDR3 comprises 12 residues. The DNA for the CDR3 is TGTGCCACCAGCAGGAGCGCCGGGGAGCTGTTTTTT. Encoded protein: CATSRSAGELFF. Together with reference TRBV15 and TRBJ2-2, the CDR3 gives the full variable domain: DAMVIQNPRYQVTQFGKPVTLSCSQTLNHNVMYWYQQKSSQAPKLLFHYYDKDFNNEADTPDNFQSRRPNTSFCFLDIRSPGLGDTAMYLCATSRSAGELFFGEGSRLTVL.

With respect to this clone: Other DNA sequences within the sample encode an identical CDR3. V is TRBV6-1 and J is TRBJ2-7; D is unresolved. CDR3 size: 14 residues. Per the germline V gene, CDR1 is MNHNS and CDR2 is SASEGT. V lost 0 bases to trimming and J lost 2 bases, with 8 bases between them. This chain's CDR3 is CASSEARRPYEQYF. CDR3 in DNA: TGTGCCAGCAGTGAAGCGCGGCGGCCCTACGAGCAGTACTTC.

The V and J genes are TRBV6-1 and TRBJ2-7; TRBD2 is a possible D gene (6 bases). This CDR3 is built from 14 residues. The V end was cut by 6 bases, the J end by 1 base, with 13 bases between. CDR1 MNHNS and CDR2 SASEGT come from the germline V gene. For the CDR3, the DNA is TGTGCCAGCAGGTCGGGGGAGGCATCCTACGAGCAGTACTTC. It is translated as CASRSGEASYEQYF.

The CDR3, as DNA: TGTGCCACCAAGGACAGGGTCAATCAGCCCCAGCATTTT. Protein: CATKDRVNQPQHF. The chain uses TRBV19 and TRBJ1-5; 8 bases fit TRBD1. Germline values: CDR1 LNHDA, CDR2 SQIVND (reference sequence). This CDR3 contains 13 residues. J lost 3 bases, V lost 10 bases, and 5 bases had no gene match. Together with reference TRBV19 and TRBJ1-5, the CDR3 gives the full variable domain: DGGITQSPKYLFRKEGQNVTLSCEQNLNHDAMYWYRQDPGQGLRLIYYSQIVNDFQKGDIAEGYSVSREKKESFPLTVTSAQKNPTAFYLCATKDRVNQPQHFGDGTRLSIL.

The CDR3 region has the DNA TGTGCCAGCAGTCCCGGGACAATGAGCTCCTACGAGCAGTACTTC. Its protein is CASSPGTMSSYEQYF. The V call is TRBV28, the J call TRBJ2-5; a possible D gene is TRBD1 (6 bases). The J call is uncertain, as TRBJ2-7 better fits the DNA end. Germline V gene data show CDR1 as MDHEN and CDR2 as SYDVKM. The CDR3 has 15 residues.